Sequencing of this T cell receptor beta chain was carried out in a study of OX40 agonist ivuxolimab in advanced cancers. Looking at the study overall: Patients treated during dose escalation were battling hepatocellular carcinoma, melanoma, renal cell or head and neck cancer.

TCRdb's table, derived via immunoSEQ multiplex PCR, lists solely in-frame clones and lacks some. The sample holds around 99,000 clones, 90% seen once. The CDR3 contains 16 residues. With 4 bases removed from V and 8 bases from J, the gap between germline ends came to 22 bases. Germline CDR1 reads SGHRS; CDR2 reads YFSETQ. A remark on this clone: Its matching antigen is unknown.

Study results and limitations: Average numbers of expanded clones were greater in CD8+ T cells than in CD4+. Among the lowest peripheral clonal expansion occurred in 0.1-3.0 mg/kg partial responders. Doses of 0.1 to 3.0 mg/kg were accompanied by clonal expansion of CD4+ and CD8+ blood T cells by week 6.

V usage is TRBV5-1 and J usage is TRBJ2-1; the D call may be TRBD1 or TRBD2 (6 bases each). This specimen consisted of CD4+ or CD8+ T cells sorted from blood, obtained in a trial of the OX40 agonist ivuxolimab. The receptor comes from an adult with an advanced solid tumor such as melanoma, head and neck, liver or kidney cancer. CDR3 coding DNA: TGCGCCAGCAGCCCACTAGGGGGACTCGCGAGGGATGAGCAGTTCTTC. Protein sequence: CASSPLGGLARDEQFF.